Here is one TCR beta chain with its context. The data are from a study of blood T cell repertoires in COVID-19. For the study at large: Donors in Cohort 3 counted as recovered after two negative PCRs, clearance, or symptom resolution. The cDNA or gDNA used as material had been derived from T cells, B-cell-depleted T cells, or PBMCs.

This CDR3 comprises 15 residues. V gave up 3 bases and J gave up 4 bases, with 14 bases separating them. CDR1 and CDR2 (germline): SGHRS, YFSETQ. Profiled with immunoSEQ multiplex PCR; TCRdb holds only in-frame clones, not every one. The sample includes approximately 150,000 clones, roughly 78% of them seen just once. The TCR was taken from a woman in her 70s in a cohort exposed to, infected with or recovered from COVID-19 (not recorded which). Sequenced material: PBMCs or T cells enriched from blood (not recorded which). The chain has TRBV5-1 and TRBJ2-1; D possibly corresponds to TRBD2 (6 bases). CDR3 sequence reads: CASSSGSSGYNEQFF. The CDR3 coding sequence is TGCGCCAGCAGCTCCGGAAGTAGCGGATACAATGAGCAGTTCTTC.